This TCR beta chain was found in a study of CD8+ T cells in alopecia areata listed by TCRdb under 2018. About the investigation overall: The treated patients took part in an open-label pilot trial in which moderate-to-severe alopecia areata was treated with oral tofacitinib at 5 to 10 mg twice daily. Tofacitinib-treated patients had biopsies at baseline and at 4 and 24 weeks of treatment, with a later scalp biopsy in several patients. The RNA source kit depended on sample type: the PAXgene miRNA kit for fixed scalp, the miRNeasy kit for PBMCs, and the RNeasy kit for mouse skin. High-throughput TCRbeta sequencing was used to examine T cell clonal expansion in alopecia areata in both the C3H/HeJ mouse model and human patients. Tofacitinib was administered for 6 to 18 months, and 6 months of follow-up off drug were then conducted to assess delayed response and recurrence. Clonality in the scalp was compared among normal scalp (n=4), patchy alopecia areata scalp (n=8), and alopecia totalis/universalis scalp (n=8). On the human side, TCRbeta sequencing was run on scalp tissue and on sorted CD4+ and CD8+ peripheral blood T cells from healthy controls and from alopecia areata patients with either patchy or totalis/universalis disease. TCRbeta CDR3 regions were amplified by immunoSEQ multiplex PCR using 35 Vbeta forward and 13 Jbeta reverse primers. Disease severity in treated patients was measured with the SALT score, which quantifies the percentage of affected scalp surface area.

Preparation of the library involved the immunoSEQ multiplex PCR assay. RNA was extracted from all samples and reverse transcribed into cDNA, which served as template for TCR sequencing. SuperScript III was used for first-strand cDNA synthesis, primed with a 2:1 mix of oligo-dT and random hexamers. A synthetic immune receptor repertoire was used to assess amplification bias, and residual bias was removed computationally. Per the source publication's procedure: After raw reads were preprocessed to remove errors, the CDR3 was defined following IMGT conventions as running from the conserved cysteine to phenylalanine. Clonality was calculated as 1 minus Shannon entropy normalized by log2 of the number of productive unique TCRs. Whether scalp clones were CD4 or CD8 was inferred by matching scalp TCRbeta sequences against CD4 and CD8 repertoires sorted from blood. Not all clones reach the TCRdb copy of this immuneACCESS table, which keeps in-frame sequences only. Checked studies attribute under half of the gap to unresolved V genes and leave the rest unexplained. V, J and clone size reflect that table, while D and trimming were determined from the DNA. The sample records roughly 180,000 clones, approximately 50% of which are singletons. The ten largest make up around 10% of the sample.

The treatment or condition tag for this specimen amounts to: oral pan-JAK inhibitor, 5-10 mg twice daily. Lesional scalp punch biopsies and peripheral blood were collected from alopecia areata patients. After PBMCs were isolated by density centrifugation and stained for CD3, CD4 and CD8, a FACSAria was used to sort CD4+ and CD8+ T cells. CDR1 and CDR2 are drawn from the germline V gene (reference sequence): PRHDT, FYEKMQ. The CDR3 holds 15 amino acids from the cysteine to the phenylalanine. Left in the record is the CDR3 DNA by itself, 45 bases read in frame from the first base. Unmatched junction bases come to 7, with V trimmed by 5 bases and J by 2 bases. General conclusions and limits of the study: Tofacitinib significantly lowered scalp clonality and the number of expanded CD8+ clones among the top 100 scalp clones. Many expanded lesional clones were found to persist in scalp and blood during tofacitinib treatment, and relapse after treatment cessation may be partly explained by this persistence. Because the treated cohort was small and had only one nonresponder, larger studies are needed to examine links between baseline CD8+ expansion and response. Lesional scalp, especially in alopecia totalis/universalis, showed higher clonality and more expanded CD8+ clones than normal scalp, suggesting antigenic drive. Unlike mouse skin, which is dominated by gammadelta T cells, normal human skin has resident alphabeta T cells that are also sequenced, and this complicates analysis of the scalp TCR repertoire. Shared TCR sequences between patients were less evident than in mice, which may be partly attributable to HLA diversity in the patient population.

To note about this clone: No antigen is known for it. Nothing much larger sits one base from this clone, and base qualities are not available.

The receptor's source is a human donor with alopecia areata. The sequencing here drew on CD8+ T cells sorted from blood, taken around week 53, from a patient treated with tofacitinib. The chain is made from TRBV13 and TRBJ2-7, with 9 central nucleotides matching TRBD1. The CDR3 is CASSAPGQGTYEQYF. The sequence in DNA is TGTGCCAGCAGCGCACCGGGACAGGGCACCTACGAGCAGTACTTC.